One T cell receptor (beta chain) is described in this entry. Its cognate antigen is unknown. The data were taken from a study of OX40 agonist ivuxolimab in advanced cancers. The study's findings and limits: Antigen specificity was not determined for the expanded peripheral T cells. Normalized expansion of T-cell clones was also low for some nonresponders.

The sampling schedule covered blood at baseline, cycle 4 day 1, and cycle 7 day 1. CDR1 is LNHDA and CDR2 is SQIVND in the germline V gene (reference sequence). The CDR3 length is 18 residues. V shed 0 bases, J shed 4 bases, and the junction held 8 bases outside the gene matches. Repertoires were generated with immunoSEQ multiplex PCR, while TCRdb's copy carries only in-frame clones and drops some. The data show around 20,000 clones, approximately 86% seen once. This clonotype originated in an adult with an advanced solid tumor such as melanoma, head and neck, liver or kidney cancer. The chain is built from TRBV19 and TRBJ2-5; 13 bases line up with TRBD2. Here the sequenced sample was CD4+ or CD8+ T cells sorted from blood, taken in a trial of the OX40 agonist ivuxolimab. Here the CDR3 DNA reads TGTGCCAGTAGTATAGACCAAAGACTAGCGGGAGGTCGAGAGACCCAGTACTTC. Its translation is CASSIDQRLAGGRETQYF. Looking up the rest from reference TRBV19 and TRBJ2-5 gives the full variable domain: DGGITQSPKYLFRKEGQNVTLSCEQNLNHDAMYWYRQDPGQGLRLIYYSQIVNDFQKGDIAEGYSVSREKKESFPLTVTSAQKNPTAFYLCASSIDQRLAGGRETQYFGPGTRLLVL.